Listed below are T cell receptor beta chains from one sample, sequenced in a study of T cells in Graves' hyperthyroidism and ophthalmopathy. TCRdb used MiXCR to reprocess the multiplex PCR reads, holding one entry per CDR3 protein. The sample holds roughly 500,000 distinct CDR3 sequences; approximately 15% are singletons and the top ten take approximately 5.7%. The sample was blood. Receptors were obtained from a woman in her twenties or thirties with Graves' hyperthyroidism that later progressed to Graves' ophthalmopathy. Each CDR3 is given with its conserved first and last residue. A D gene is named only where the DNA matches it firmly. Only part of the rows carry a size: once, few, many, or a class if the clone is expanded.

.	.	TRBV20-1	TRBJ1-3	TGCAGTGTCCAACAAAGCTCTGGAAACACCATATATTTT	CSVQQSSGNTIYF
many	.	TRBV20-1	TRBJ2-7	TGCAGTGCGGGGGAGACGGATCTCTCCTACGAGCAGTACTTC	CSAGETDLSYEQYF
many	.	TRBV12-3/TRBV12-4	TRBJ1-2	TGTGCCAGCAAGGATCGGGGGGGCGTTTATGGCTACACCTTC	CASKDRGGVYGYTF
many	.	TRBV18	TRBJ2-1	TGTGCCAGCTCACCGTCGGGCGGGTTAAGCTCCTACAATGAGCAGTTCTTC	CASSPSGGLSSYNEQFF
many	TRBD2	TRBV20-1	TRBJ2-7	TGCAGTGCTAGAGGTCCAGCGGGAGTAGGTGAGCAGTACTTC	CSARGPAGVGEQYF
.	.	TRBV29-1	TRBJ1-2	TGCAGCGTTGATTCAGGGAACGGAGGGGGCTACACCTTC	CSVDSGNGGGYTF
many	.	TRBV19	TRBJ2-1	TGTGCCAGTAGACTAGCACCTCTCTCCTACAATGAGCAGTTCTTC	CASRLAPLSYNEQFF
.	TRBD2	TRBV13	TRBJ2-5	TGTGCCAGCAGCTTAGTAGCGGGAGGGCCTAGGGAGACCCAGTACTTC	CASSLVAGGPRETQYF
few	TRBD2	TRBV10-3	TRBJ2-1	TGTGCCGTGGGGACTAGCGGGAACTACAATGAGCAGTTCTTC	CAVGTSGNYNEQFF
.	TRBD2	TRBV20-1	TRBJ2-2	TGCAGTGCTAGAGAGCGGGAGACCGGGGAGCTGTTTTTT	CSARERETGELFF
many	TRBD1	TRBV3-1	TRBJ1-1	TGTGCCAGCAGCCAAAGACCACAGGGGAAGGAAGCTTTCTTT	CASSQRPQGKEAFF
many	TRBD1	TRBV30	TRBJ1-1	TGTGCCTGGGTACGACAGGGAGGTACTGAAGCTTTCTTT	CAWVRQGGTEAFF
many	TRBD1	TRBV6-1	TRBJ1-2	TGTGCCAGCAGTGAATACAGGGGCTATGGCTACACCTTC	CASSEYRGYGYTF
few	.	TRBV27	TRBJ1-3	TGTGCCAGCAGTTTAAGGGGAATTGGAAACACCATATATTTT	CASSLRGIGNTIYF
.	.	TRBV28	TRBJ2-7	TGTGCCAGCAGTTTATGGGGGGGAACCTCCTACGAGCAGTACTTC	CASSLWGGTSYEQYF
many	.	TRBV29-1	TRBJ1-1	TGCAGCGTTGTAAAGGGATCGCCTGAAGCTTTCTTT	CSVVKGSPEAFF
few	.	TRBV27	TRBJ2-5	TGTGCCAGCAGCACCGGGGTGGCCGGAGAGACCCAGTACTTC	CASSTGVAGETQYF
few	.	TRBV20-1	TRBJ1-4	TGCAGTGCAAGGGTGCAGGGTTGGGAAAAACTGTTTTTT	CSARVQGWEKLFF
.	.	TRBV2	TRBJ2-7	TGTGCCAGCAGTGGGGCAGACGAATCCTACGAGCAGTACTTC	CASSGADESYEQYF
many	.	TRBV12-3/TRBV12-4	TRBJ2-7	TGTGCCAGCGGGCGGGCAGCGCTCTCCTACGAGCAGTACTTC	CASGRAALSYEQYF
many	TRBD2	TRBV5-1	TRBJ2-3	TGCGCCAGCAGCGAACGGACTAGCGGGAGCACAGATACGCAGTATTTT	CASSERTSGSTDTQYF
.	TRBD1	TRBV11-2	TRBJ1-1	TGTGCCAGCGTCCCCGGTTACCAGGGGGCCCCTGAAGCTTTCTTT	CASVPGYQGAPEAFF
.	.	TRBV6-6	TRBJ2-7	TGTGCCAGCAGTTACTCCAGTTGGGCCTCCTACGAGCAGTACTTC	CASSYSSWASYEQYF
.	TRBD2	TRBV6-1	TRBJ2-1	TGTGCCGGGAGGGCGGCGGGATCCTACAATGAGCAGTTCTTC	CAGRAAGSYNEQFF
many	.	TRBV9	TRBJ2-1	TGTGCCAGCAGCCAAAGTGGGGGGAGTGAGCAGTTCTTC	CASSQSGGSEQFF
many	.	TRBV28	TRBJ1-5	TGTGCCAGTCTCTTGGACATGGGGGATCAGCCCCAGCATTTT	CASLLDMGDQPQHF
few	.	TRBV6-5	TRBJ2-2	TGTGCCAGCAGTTACCCGGACCCTGCGGAGACCGGGGAGCTGTTTTTT	CASSYPDPAETGELFF
many	TRBD2	TRBV20-1	TRBJ2-1	TGCAGTGCTAGGGGACTAGCGGGGTACAATGAGCAGTTCTTC	CSARGLAGYNEQFF
many	.	TRBV11-3	TRBJ2-5	TGTGCCAGCAGCTTAGGACAGGCAATCGATCGGGAGACCCAGTACTTC	CASSLGQAIDRETQYF
few	.	TRBV7-9	TRBJ2-3	TGTGCCAGCAGCTTAACTAGGCCCGATACGCAGTATTTT	CASSLTRPDTQYF
many	.	TRBV30	TRBJ2-2	TGTGCCTGGAGATCCTCTAGCAGCACCGGGGAGCTGTTTTTT	CAWRSSSSTGELFF
many	TRBD1	TRBV20-1	TRBJ1-5	TGCAGTGCTAGAAGCTCGGGACAGGCCTTCAGCAATCAGCCCCAGCATTTT	CSARSSGQAFSNQPQHF
many	.	TRBV28	TRBJ2-6	TGCGGAGCTTCTGGGGCCAACGTCCTGACTTTC	CGASGANVLTF
.	TRBD1	TRBV28	TRBJ1-4	TGTGCCAGCAGCCGAACCGGGACAGGGAGTAATGAAAAACTGTTTTTT	CASSRTGTGSNEKLFF
many	TRBD1	TRBV12-5	TRBJ2-2	TGTGCTAGTGAGAGGCAGGGGGCAGGTACCGGGGAGCTGTTTTTT	CASERQGAGTGELFF
many	.	TRBV28	TRBJ1-1	TGTGCCAGCAGTTTTAAGACCGAAGCTTTCTTT	CASSFKTEAFF
many	.	TRBV19	TRBJ1-3	TGTGCCAGTAGTATTGCCGTAAACTCTGGAAACACCATATATTTT	CASSIAVNSGNTIYF
few	TRBD2	TRBV20-1	TRBJ2-3	TGCAGTGCTAGAGACCCTAGCGGGAGGACGAGCACAGATACGCAGTATTTT	CSARDPSGRTSTDTQYF
once	.	TRBV5-8	TRBJ2-2	TGTGCCAGCAGCTCCTCTGGGACCGTGAGCGGGGAGCTGTTTTTT	CASSSSGTVSGELFF
.	.	TRBV28	TRBJ2-2	TGTGCCAGCAGTTTTGGCGGGACTGTCGGGGAGCTGTTTTTT	CASSFGGTVGELFF
.	.	TRBV20-1	TRBJ2-7	TGCAGTGCTAGAGGGGGCGCCGAGGCGAGATTTGAGCAGTACTTC	CSARGGAEARFEQYF
.	TRBD1	TRBV12-3/TRBV12-4	TRBJ1-4	TGTGCCAGCAATGCCCCGGGACAGGGAGATGAAAAACTGTTTTTT	CASNAPGQGDEKLFF
few	.	TRBV30	TRBJ1-5	TGTGCCTGGAGTCTATTAAATCAGCCCCAGCATTTT	CAWSLLNQPQHF
.	.	TRBV7-2	TRBJ2-7	TGTGCCAGCAGCTCAGCGCGCTACGAGCAGTACTTC	CASSSARYEQYF
.	TRBD1	TRBV29-1	TRBJ1-2	TGCAGCGTTGATCAGGGGGCGGCTTTCGGCTACACCTTC	CSVDQGAAFGYTF
many	TRBD1	TRBV20-1	TRBJ1-5	TGCAGTGCCGAGACAGGGCCCCTGAGTAATAGCAATCAGCCCCAGCATTTT	CSAETGPLSNSNQPQHF